This TCR beta chain was captured in a study of cytomegalovirus exposure and HLA in healthy donors. The assay was immunoSEQ multiplex PCR, and TCRdb's table has in-frame clones only and misses some. Found here are 330,000 or so clones, 86% of them singletons; the top ten hold 0.7% to 0.85%. V was pared by 5 bases and J by 7 bases, with 9 bases of the junction left unmatched. The CDR3 has 15 residues. Germline CDR1 and CDR2: SGHNT and YENEEA. This chain links TRBV11-3 with TRBJ2-1, with 9 bases lining up with TRBD2. The origin of this receptor is a woman aged 18-29 years in good health and CMV-seronegative. The specimen was PBMCs. The CDR3 reads CASSLGTSYSNEQFF. The CDR3 nucleotides read TGTGCCAGCAGCCTTGGGACTAGCTATTCGAATGAGCAGTTCTTC. Looking up the rest from reference TRBV11-3 and TRBJ2-1 gives the full variable domain: EAGVVQSPRYKIIEKKQPVAFWCNPISGHNTLYWYLQNLGQGPELLIRYENEEAVDDSQLPKDRFSAERLKGVDSTLKIQPAELGDSAVYLCASSLGTSYSNEQFFGPGTRLTVL.